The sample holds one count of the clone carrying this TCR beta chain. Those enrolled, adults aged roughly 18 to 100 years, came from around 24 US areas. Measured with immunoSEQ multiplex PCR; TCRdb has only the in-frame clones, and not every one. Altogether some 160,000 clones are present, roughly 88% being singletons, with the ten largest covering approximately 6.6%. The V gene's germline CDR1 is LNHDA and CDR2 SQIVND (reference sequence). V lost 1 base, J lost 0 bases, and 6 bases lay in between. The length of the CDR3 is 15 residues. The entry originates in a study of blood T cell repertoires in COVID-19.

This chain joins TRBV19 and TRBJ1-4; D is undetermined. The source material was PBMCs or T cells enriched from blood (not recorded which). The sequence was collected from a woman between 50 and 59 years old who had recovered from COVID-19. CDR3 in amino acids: CASSIVGATNEKLFF. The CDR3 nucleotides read TGTGCCAGTAGTATAGTGGGAGCAACTAATGAAAAACTGTTTTTT.